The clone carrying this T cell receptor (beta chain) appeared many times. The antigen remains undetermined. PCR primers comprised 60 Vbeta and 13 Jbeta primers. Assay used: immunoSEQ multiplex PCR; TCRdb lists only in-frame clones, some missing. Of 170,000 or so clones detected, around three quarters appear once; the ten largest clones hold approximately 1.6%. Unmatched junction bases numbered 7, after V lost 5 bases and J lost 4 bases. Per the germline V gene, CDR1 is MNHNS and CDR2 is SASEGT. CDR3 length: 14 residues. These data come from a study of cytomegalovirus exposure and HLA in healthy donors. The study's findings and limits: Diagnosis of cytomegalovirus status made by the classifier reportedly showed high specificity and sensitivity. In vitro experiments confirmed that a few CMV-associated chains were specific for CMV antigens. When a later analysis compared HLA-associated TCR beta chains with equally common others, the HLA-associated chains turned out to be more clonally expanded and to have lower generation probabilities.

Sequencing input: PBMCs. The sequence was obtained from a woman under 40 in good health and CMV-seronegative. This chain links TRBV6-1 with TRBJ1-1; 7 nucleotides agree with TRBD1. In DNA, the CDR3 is TGTGCCAGCAGTTTAGATCCAGGGGGCACTGAAGCTTTCTTT. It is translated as CASSLDPGGTEAFF.